The entry that follows covers one TCR beta chain sequence. Its antigen is still unknown. All donors were healthy Caucasians. A universal primer site was incorporated via template switching, and the cDNA contained unique molecular identifiers. TCRdb itself ran the 5' RACE reads through MiXCR, one entry per CDR3 protein. The table lists fewer than 250,000 distinct CDR3 sequences, 7% of them singletons, with around 3.4% in the top ten. This record comes from a study of identical twins. Points from the study as a whole: Some out-of-frame alpha sequences were shared by twins, and these showed excess low generation probability. Models underpredicted monozygotic twin sharing of out-of-frame TCR alpha.

This CDR3 region has 14 residues. Trimming stripped 4 bases from V and 4 bases from J, with 14 bases between. Germline V gene lookup returns CDR1 SGHRS and CDR2 YFSETQ. These data also featured in a second study, about yellow fever vaccine responses in identical twins.

The TCR originated in a woman younger than 35 in good health. The sequenced material came from memory (CD45RO+) T cells sorted from blood. This sequence joins TRBV5-1 and TRBJ2-5; tentatively, D is TRBD2 (7 bases). The CDR3 protein is CASSGTRGGETQYF. The CDR3 DNA is TGCGCCAGCAGCGGGACAAGGGGGGGAGAGACCCAGTACTTC. Combining the CDR3 with reference TRBV5-1 and TRBJ2-5 gives the whole variable domain KAGVTQTPRYLIKTRGQQVTLSCSPISGHRSVSWYQQTPGQGLQFLFEYFSETQRNKGNFPGRFSGRQFSNSRSEMNVSTLELGDSALYLCASSGTRGGETQYFGPGTRLLVL.